This T cell receptor (beta chain) was identified in a study of T cells in Graves' hyperthyroidism and ophthalmopathy. Findings and caveats of the study: By a 13 V-J model, ophthalmopathy was set apart from stable hyperthyroidism.

As for this clonotype: Its antigen is as yet unknown.

RNA transcripts yielded amplified TCR beta CDR3 regions. The HTBI primer set was used in a first-round RT-PCR of the TCR CDR3. TCRdb processed the multiplex PCR reads anew with MiXCR; each CDR3 protein has one entry. The sample consists of a few hundred thousand distinct CDR3 sequences, 15% to 20% of them appearing once. Germline V gives CDR1 SGDLS, CDR2 YYNGEE. The ends lost 3 bases at V and 11 bases at J; junction bases unmatched: 11. CDR3 size: 16 residues. This clonotype originated in a man aged 18 to 29 with Graves' ophthalmopathy. Sequences were obtained from blood. The V gene is TRBV9, the J gene TRBJ1-4; 12 bases are shared with TRBD1. The CDR3 loop is CASSEGTGTGGAKLFF. The CDR3 DNA reads as TGTGCCAGCAGCGAGGGGACCGGGACAGGGGGCGCGAAACTGTTTTTT.